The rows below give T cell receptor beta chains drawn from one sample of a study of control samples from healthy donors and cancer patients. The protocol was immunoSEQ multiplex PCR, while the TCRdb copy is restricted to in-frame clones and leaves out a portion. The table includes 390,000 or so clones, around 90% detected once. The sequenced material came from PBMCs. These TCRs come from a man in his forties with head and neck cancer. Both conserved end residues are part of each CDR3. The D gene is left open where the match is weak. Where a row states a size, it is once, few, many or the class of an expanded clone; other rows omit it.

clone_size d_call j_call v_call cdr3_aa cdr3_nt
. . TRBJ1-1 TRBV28 CASSFSGGEGGQAFF TGTGCCAGCAGTTTCAGCGGAGGCGAAGGGGGGCAAGCTTTCTTT
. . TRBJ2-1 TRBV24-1 CATSGGGPLNEQFF TGTGCCACCAGTGGGGGCGGGCCACTCAATGAGCAGTTCTTC
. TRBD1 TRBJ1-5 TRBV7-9 CASSFTGGANQPQHF TGTGCCAGCAGCTTTACAGGGGGCGCGAATCAGCCCCAGCATTTT
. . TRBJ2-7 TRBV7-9 CASSPDRYEQYF TGTGCCAGCAGCCCTGACAGGTACGAGCAGTACTTC
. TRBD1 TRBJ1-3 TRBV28 CASSWDRESGNTIYF TGTGCCAGCAGTTGGGACAGGGAGTCTGGAAACACCATATATTTT
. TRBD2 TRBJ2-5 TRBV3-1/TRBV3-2 CASSQGLGQTQYF TGTGCCAGCAGCCAGGGACTAGGCCAGACCCAGTACTTC
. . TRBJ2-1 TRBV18 CASSPEGSSYNEQFF TGTGCCAGCTCACCAGAAGGGAGCTCCTACAATGAGCAGTTCTTC
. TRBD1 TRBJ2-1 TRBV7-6 CASSSGQGGSYNEQFF TGTGCCAGCAGCTCGGGACAGGGGGGCTCCTACAATGAGCAGTTCTTC
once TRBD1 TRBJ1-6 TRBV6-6 CATADRSRGNSPLHF TGTGCCACGGCGGACAGGTCTCGGGGGAATTCACCCCTCCACTTT
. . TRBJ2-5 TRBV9 CASSVLSGGNQETQYF TGTGCCAGCAGCGTTTTAAGTGGGGGAAACCAAGAGACCCAGTACTTC
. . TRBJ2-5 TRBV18 CASSLAGIEQTQYF TGTGCCAGCTCACTGGCGGGCATCGAGCAGACCCAGTACTTC
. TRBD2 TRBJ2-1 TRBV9 CASNAGVPYNEQFF TGTGCCAGCAACGCGGGAGTCCCCTACAATGAGCAGTTCTTC
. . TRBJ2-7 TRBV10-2 CASSVGQSSYEQYF TGCGCCAGCAGTGTAGGGCAGAGCTCCTACGAGCAGTACTTC
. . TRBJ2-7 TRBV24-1 CATSDRVLIPTYEQYF TGTGCCACCAGTGACCGCGTATTGATCCCTACCTACGAGCAGTACTTC
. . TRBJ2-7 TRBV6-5 CASSRTENYEQYF TGTGCCAGCAGTAGGACTGAGAACTACGAGCAGTACTTC
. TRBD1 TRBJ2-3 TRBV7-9 CASITEPQPGQFTDTQYF TGTGCCAGCATAACGGAGCCCCAACCGGGACAGTTCACAGATACGCAGTATTTT
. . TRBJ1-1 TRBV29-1 CSVEAGWNTEAFF TGCAGCGTTGAAGCGGGCTGGAACACTGAAGCTTTCTTT
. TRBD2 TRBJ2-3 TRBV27 CASSLKRGPGTDTQYF TGTGCCAGCAGTTTAAAGCGGGGGCCTGGCACAGATACGCAGTATTTT
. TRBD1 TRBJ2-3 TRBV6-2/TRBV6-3 CASSYSGTGGAGPDTQYF TGTGCCAGCAGTTACTCGGGGACAGGGGGTGCAGGCCCAGATACGCAGTATTTT
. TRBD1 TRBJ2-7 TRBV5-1 CASKVQGDYEQYF TGCGCCAGCAAGGTACAGGGGGACTACGAGCAGTACTTC
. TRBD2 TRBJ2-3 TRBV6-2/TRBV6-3 CASSYELAGTLDTQYF TGTGCCAGCAGTTACGAACTAGCGGGGACCTTAGATACGCAGTATTTT
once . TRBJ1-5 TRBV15 CATSRDVRAFQPQHF TGTGCCACCAGCAGAGATGTGCGAGCGTTTCAGCCCCAGCATTTT
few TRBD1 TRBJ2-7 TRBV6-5 CASSATGGPYEQYF TGTGCCAGCAGCGCAACAGGGGGACCCTACGAGCAGTACTTC
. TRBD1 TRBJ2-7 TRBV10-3 CAISEPGQTYEQYF TGTGCCATCAGTGAGCCGGGACAGACCTACGAGCAGTACTTC
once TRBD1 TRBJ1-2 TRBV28 CASSSGDRRLGGYTF TGTGCCAGCAGTTCCGGGGACAGGCGCCTGGGTGGCTACACCTTC
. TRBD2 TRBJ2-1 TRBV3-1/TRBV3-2 CASSQRPIAGYNEQFF TGTGCCAGCAGCCAAAGGCCGATAGCGGGGTACAATGAGCAGTTCTTC
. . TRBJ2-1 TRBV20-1 CSAQTSSEQFF TGCAGTGCGCAAACTAGTAGTGAGCAGTTCTTC
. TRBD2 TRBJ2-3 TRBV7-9 CASSLTGTSVGDTQYF TGTGCCAGCAGCCTCACCGGGACTAGCGTGGGAGATACGCAGTATTTT
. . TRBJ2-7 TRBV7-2 CASSFRRAGGYEQYF TGTGCCAGCAGCTTCCGGCGGGCCGGGGGTTACGAGCAGTACTTC
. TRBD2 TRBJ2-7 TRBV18 CASSPPGSGMFAEQYF TGTGCCAGCTCACCACCAGGTAGCGGGATGTTCGCCGAGCAGTACTTC
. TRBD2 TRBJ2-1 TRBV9 CSSSVGLGRERLIFSYNEQFF TGTTCCAGCAGCGTAGGGCTAGGGCGGGAGAGGTTAATTTTTTCCTACAATGAGCAGTTCTTC
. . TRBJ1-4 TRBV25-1 CASSDFNEKLFF TGTGCCAGCAGTGACTTTAATGAAAAACTGTTTTTT
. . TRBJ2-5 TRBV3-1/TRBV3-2 CASSQLQETQYF TGTGCCAGCAGCCAACTTCAAGAGACCCAGTACTTC